This TCR beta chain was recorded in a study of identical twins. TCRdb analysed the 5' RACE reads with MiXCR anew, one entry per CDR3 protein. The sample carries about 450,000 distinct CDR3 sequences, about a fifth recorded once. Between the trimmed V and J ends, which lost 0 bases and 4 bases, there was a span of 10 bases. The CDR3 totals 15 residues. Per the germline V gene, CDR1 is SEHNR and CDR2 is FQNEAQ (reference sequence). This clonotype has at least ten counts. The TCR originated in a man in his fifties in good health. Sequences were obtained from naive T cells sorted from blood. The V call is TRBV7-9, the J call TRBJ2-1; no clear D gene. This CDR3 reads CASSLAVRVYNEQFF. The CDR3 coding sequence is TGTGCCAGCAGCTTAGCAGTAAGGGTTTACAATGAGCAGTTCTTC.